The clone carrying this T cell receptor beta chain occurred many times. No antigen is known for it. The data are from a study of identical twins. Template switching added a universal primer site; cDNA carried unique molecular identifiers. TCRdb used MiXCR to reprocess the 5' RACE reads, holding one entry per CDR3 protein. The table includes 200,000 to 250,000 distinct CDR3 sequences, roughly 13% detected once. Findings and caveats of the study: Twin-shared out-of-frame alpha sequences showed excess low generation probability.

CDR1 is MNHEY and CDR2 is SVGEGT in the germline V gene. V trimming: 6 bases; J trimming: 4 bases; junction bases outside the gene matches: 7. This CDR3 region has 14 residues. The same sample was also used in a study of yellow fever vaccine responses in identical twins.

The sample consisted of memory (CD45RO+) T cells sorted from blood. The TCR was taken from a woman aged 18-29 years in good health. The chain uses TRBV6-2 or TRBV6-3 and TRBJ2-5; 8 bases line up with TRBD2. The chain's CDR3 is CASSREGRGETQYF. In nucleotides, the CDR3 is TGTGCCAGCAGCCGGGAGGGCCGAGGAGAGACCCAGTACTTC.